A selection of T cell receptor beta chains follows, all from one sample in a study of T cell changes during pregnancy in multiple sclerosis. Measured with immunoSEQ multiplex PCR; TCRdb has only the in-frame clones, and not every one. The sample yields about 41,000 clones, roughly 93% seen once. The input for sequencing was CD8+ T cells from peripheral blood mononuclear cells, taken in the third trimester of pregnancy. Receptors were obtained from a female donor with multiple sclerosis, enrolled in a pregnancy study. Both conserved end residues are part of each CDR3. A D gene is named only where the DNA matches it firmly. The size of a clone is reported for some rows only, either as once, few or many, or as a class for expanded clones.

TRBJ1-2	NA	NA	TRBV19	TGTGCCAGTAGTCCCCAGGGAATTTACTATGGCTACACCTTC	CASSPQGIYYGYTF
TRBJ2-5	NA	NA	TRBV7-9	TGTGCCAGCAGCCTAGGTGGCGGGGAGACCCAGTACTTC	CASSLGGGETQYF
TRBJ2-1	NA	NA	TRBV19	TGTGCCAGTAGGGCGGGACAGAGCTACAATGAGCAGTTCTTC	CASRAGQSYNEQFF
TRBJ2-7	NA	NA	TRBV14	TGTGCCAGCAGCCCTCCCTTCAAAAGCAACGAGCAGTACTTC	CASSPPFKSNEQYF
TRBJ2-7	NA	NA	TRBV6-6	TGTGCCAGCAGTTACTCGTCTGTCGGGAGTCCCTACGAGCAGTACTTC	CASSYSSVGSPYEQYF
TRBJ1-2	NA	NA	TRBV9	TGTGCCAGCAGCGTAGCTACAGGACCCACCTTC	CASSVATGPTF
TRBJ2-1	NA	NA	TRBV6-5	TGTGCCAGCAGTTACTCAGGGGGCTACAATGAGCAGTTCTTC	CASSYSGGYNEQFF
TRBJ2-7	NA	NA	TRBV19	TGTGCCAGTAGTATAGGCCAGGGTGGTTACGAGCAGTACTTC	CASSIGQGGYEQYF
TRBJ1-4	NA	NA	TRBV27	TGTGCCAGCAGTCCTTTGGACTCCATTTGGGGTGAAAAACTGTTTTTT	CASSPLDSIWGEKLFF
TRBJ2-7	TRBD2	NA	TRBV7-9	TGTGCCAGCAGCAAGATCGGACTAGCATCCTACGAGCAGTACTTC	CASSKIGLASYEQYF
TRBJ2-7	TRBD1	NA	TRBV28	TGTGCCAGCAGTCCAACTGGGACAGGGAGCGAGCAGTACTTC	CASSPTGTGSEQYF
TRBJ2-2	TRBD2	NA	TRBV4-3	TGCGCCAGCAGCCAAGGACTAGCGGGGCGCCGGAACACCGGGGAGCTGTTTTTT	CASSQGLAGRRNTGELFF
TRBJ1-3	TRBD1	NA	TRBV7-9	TGTGCCAGCAGCTACCGGACAGGGGTGTTCTCTGGAAACACCATATATTTT	CASSYRTGVFSGNTIYF
TRBJ2-7	TRBD1	NA	TRBV5-8	TGTGCCAGCAGGCCCCGGGACAGGGCCTACGAGCAGTACTTC	CASRPRDRAYEQYF
TRBJ2-5	TRBD2	NA	TRBV9	TGTGCCAGCAGCGTAGAAACTAGCGGGGGAGAGACCCAGTACTTC	CASSVETSGGETQYF
TRBJ2-3	NA	NA	TRBV5-4	TGTGCCAGCAGCTTTTTCGGATCGGCAGGAGATACGCAGTATTTT	CASSFFGSAGDTQYF
TRBJ1-3	NA	NA	TRBV6-1	TGTGCCAGCCAGGTCAAAACCTCTGGAAACACCATATATTTT	CASQVKTSGNTIYF
TRBJ2-7	NA	NA	TRBV6-4	TGTGCCAGCATCCTCCCCGGGACAAATGCCTACGAGCAGTACTTC	CASILPGTNAYEQYF
TRBJ1-3	NA	once	TRBV7-2	TGTGCCAGCAGCTTATTCACTGGAAACACCATATATTTT	CASSLFTGNTIYF
TRBJ2-1	TRBD2	NA	TRBV6-5	TGTGCCAGCAGCTTGGTTAGCGGGGAGCTGAATGAGCAGTTCTTC	CASSLVSGELNEQFF
TRBJ2-3	TRBD2	NA	TRBV7-9	TGTGCCAGCACCCCTGTGGGCGGGAGGGGCACAGATACGCAGTATTTT	CASTPVGGRGTDTQYF
TRBJ1-2	TRBD1	NA	TRBV9	TGTGCCAGCAGCTCACAGGGGAACTATGGCTACACCTTC	CASSSQGNYGYTF
TRBJ2-7	NA	NA	TRBV2	TGTGCCAGCAGGGAGTCCTACGAGCAGTACTTC	CASRESYEQYF
TRBJ2-1	NA	NA	TRBV13	TGTGCCAGCAGCTCTCCCCCCGGCGGCAACTATGAGCAGTTCTTC	CASSSPPGGNYEQFF
TRBJ2-1	TRBD2	NA	TRBV27	TGTGCCAGCAGTTCCTGGACTAGCGGGAGGGCTGGGTACAATGAGCAGTTCTTC	CASSSWTSGRAGYNEQFF
TRBJ2-7	TRBD1	NA	TRBV28	TGTGCCAGCAGTTTTGGGGGACAGTACGAGCAGTACTTC	CASSFGGQYEQYF
TRBJ1-5	NA	NA	TRBV7-9	TGTGCCAGCAGCTTCGGACAAGGTAATCAGCCCCAGCATTTT	CASSFGQGNQPQHF
TRBJ2-2	NA	NA	TRBV9	TGTGCCAGCAGCGTAGGGGCTAGCCCCACCGGGGAGCTGTTTTTT	CASSVGASPTGELFF
TRBJ1-2	TRBD1	NA	TRBV19	TGTGCCAGTAGTTTCTGGACAGGGGACTATGGCTACACCTTC	CASSFWTGDYGYTF
TRBJ2-7	TRBD2	NA	TRBV11-1	TGTGCCAGCAGCTCCGGGACTAGCGAGCGAGCCTCCTACGAGCAGTACTTC	CASSSGTSERASYEQYF
TRBJ2-7	TRBD1	NA	TRBV7-9	TGTGCCAGCAGCTTAGGGGTAGGGGGCGACGAGCAGTACTTC	CASSLGVGGDEQYF
TRBJ2-7	TRBD2	NA	TRBV28	TGTGCCAGCAGTACCTCTAGCGGGAGTTCCCCCTTACTGGGAGACGACTACGAGCAGTACTTC	CASSTSSGSSPLLGDDYEQYF
TRBJ2-3	NA	NA	TRBV6-5	TGTGCCAGCAGTTACAGGAGGACAGATACGCAGTATTTT	CASSYRRTDTQYF
TRBJ1-1	NA	NA	TRBV19	TGTGCCAGTAGTATCTCAGGGTTTTCCTCTGAAGCTTTCTTT	CASSISGFSSEAFF
TRBJ2-7	TRBD1	NA	TRBV29-1	TGCAGCGTTGAAGGGGACAGCCTCAGCTCCTACGAGCAGTACTTC	CSVEGDSLSSYEQYF
TRBJ2-7	TRBD2	NA	TRBV27	TGTGCCAGCTCTCTAGCGGGAGGACGCGAGCAGTACTTC	CASSLAGGREQYF
TRBJ2-7	TRBD2	NA	TRBV9	TGTGCCAGCAGCGTAGGTGGAGGGACTAGCGAGTCGCAGTACTTC	CASSVGGGTSESQYF
TRBJ1-4	TRBD1	NA	TRBV25-1	TGTGCCAGCAGGAGGGGACAGGGGGAACAACTGTTTTTT	CASRRGQGEQLFF
TRBJ2-2	TRBD1	NA	TRBV2	TGTGCCAGCAGTGAACCTAGACAGGGCCCGAACACCGGGGAGCTGTTTTTT	CASSEPRQGPNTGELFF
TRBJ2-1	NA	NA	TRBV27	TGTGCCAGCAGTTTTTGGGGCAGCCGGTGGGAGCAGTTCTTC	CASSFWGSRWEQFF